What follows describes a single T cell receptor beta chain. What it binds is not known. TCRdb passed the 5' RACE reads through MiXCR, listing each CDR3 protein once. The sample has about 46,000 distinct CDR3 sequences; approximately 5.9% are singletons. CDR3 length equals 14 residues. Germline lookup yields CDR1 SNHLY and CDR2 FYNNEI. The V end lost 2 bases, the J end lost 5 bases, and 10 bases lay between the germline ends. The sample originates from a study of early T cells in non-severe SARS-CoV-2 infection. Whole-study results and caveats: The matching step, a VDJdb search, favored anti-spike CD8 responses and missed private and CD4 specificities.

The source material was whole blood, sampled at baseline. The clonotype was recovered from an adult who was a healthcare worker with PCR-confirmed SARS-CoV-2 infection or an uninfected control (not recorded which). V usage is TRBV2 and J usage is TRBJ2-4; D is unresolved. The DNA of the CDR3 is TGTGCCAGCAGTGAATTGTGGCGTGAAAACATTCAGTACTTC. Translating it yields CASSELWRENIQYF.